This TCR beta chain stems from a study of OX40 agonist ivuxolimab in advanced cancers. Only in-frame clones appear in the TCRdb table, and some are missing; sequencing was by immunoSEQ multiplex PCR. The sample shows 60,000 to 85,000 clones, about 87% of them seen only once. The CDR3 is 14 residues long. With 4 bases clipped from V and 7 bases from J, the junction kept 6 bases outside the gene matches. The germline CDR1 and CDR2 sequences are MDHEN and SYDVKM. With regard to this clone: As yet, its antigen is unknown.

Points from the study as a whole: What antigens the expanded peripheral T cells recognized was never established.

Specimen: CD4+ or CD8+ T cells sorted from blood, collected in a trial of the OX40 agonist ivuxolimab. The chain employs TRBV28 and TRBJ1-1; 10 nucleotides agree with TRBD1. The clonotype was recovered from an adult with an advanced solid tumor such as melanoma, head and neck, liver or kidney cancer. CDR3 DNA sequence: TGTGCCAGCAGTTACGAGACAGGGGGCTTTGAAGCTTTCTTT. The encoded protein is CASSYETGGFEAFF.